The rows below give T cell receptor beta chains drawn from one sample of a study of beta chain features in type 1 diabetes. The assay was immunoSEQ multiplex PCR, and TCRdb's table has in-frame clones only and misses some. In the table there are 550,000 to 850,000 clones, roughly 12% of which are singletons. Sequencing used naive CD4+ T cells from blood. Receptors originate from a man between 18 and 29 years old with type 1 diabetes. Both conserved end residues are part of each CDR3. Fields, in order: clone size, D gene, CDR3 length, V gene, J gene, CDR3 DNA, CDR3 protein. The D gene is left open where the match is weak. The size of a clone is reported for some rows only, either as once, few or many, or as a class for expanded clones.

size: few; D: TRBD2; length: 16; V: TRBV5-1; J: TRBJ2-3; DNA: TGCGCCAGCAGCTCCGGGACTAGCGCCGGCACAGATACGCAGTATTTT; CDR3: CASSSGTSAGTDTQYF
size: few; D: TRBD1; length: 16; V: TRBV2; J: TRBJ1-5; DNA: TGTGCCAGCAGTGATAGGACAGGGGCTTCCAATCAGCCCCAGCATTTT; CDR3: CASSDRTGASNQPQHF
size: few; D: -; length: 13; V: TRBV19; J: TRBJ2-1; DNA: TGTGCCAGTAGCCGACAGGAGACAAGTGAGCAGTTCTTC; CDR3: CASSRQETSEQFF
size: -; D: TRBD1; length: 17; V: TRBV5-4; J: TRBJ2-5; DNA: TGTGCCAGCAGCTCGCACCCACAGGGGGCTAAGGTGGAGACCCAGTACTTC; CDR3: CASSSHPQGAKVETQYF
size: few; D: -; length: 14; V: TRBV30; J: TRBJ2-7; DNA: TGTGCCTGGAGTATAACTCCGGGTAGAAGTGAGCAGTACTTC; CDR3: CAWSITPGRSEQYF
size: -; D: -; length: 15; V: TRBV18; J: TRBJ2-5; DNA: TGTGCCAGCTCACCAGCAACAGGACCCCAAGAGACCCAGTACTTC; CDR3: CASSPATGPQETQYF
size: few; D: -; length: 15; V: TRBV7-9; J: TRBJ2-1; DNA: TGTGCCAGCAGCTTAGGTCAGGCCCCTTACAATGAGCAGTTCTTC; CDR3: CASSLGQAPYNEQFF
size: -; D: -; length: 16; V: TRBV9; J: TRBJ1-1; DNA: TGTGCCAGCAGCCCTCCCGGGACGGTGATGAACACTGAAGCTTTCTTT; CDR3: CASSPPGTVMNTEAFF
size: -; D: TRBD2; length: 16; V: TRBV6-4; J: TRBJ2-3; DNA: TGTGCCAGCAGCAAAGCGGGACTAGGAGGCACAGATACGCAGTATTTT; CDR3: CASSKAGLGGTDTQYF
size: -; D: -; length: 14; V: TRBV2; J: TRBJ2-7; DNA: TGTGCCAGCAGTGTTGGGCAGGGATACTACGAGCAGTACTTC; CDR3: CASSVGQGYYEQYF
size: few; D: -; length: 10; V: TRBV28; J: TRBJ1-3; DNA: TGTGCCAGCAATCCAGGGACCATATATTTT; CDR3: CASNPGTIYF
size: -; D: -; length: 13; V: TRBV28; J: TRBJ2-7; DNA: TGTGCCAGCAGTTTGGTCGGCCCCTACGAGCAGTACTTC; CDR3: CASSLVGPYEQYF
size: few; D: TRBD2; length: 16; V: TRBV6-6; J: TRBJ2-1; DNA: TGTGCCAGCAGTTCCCGGGGTCTAGCGGGGGACAATGAGCAGTTCTTC; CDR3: CASSSRGLAGDNEQFF
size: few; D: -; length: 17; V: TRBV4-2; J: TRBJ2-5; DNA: TGTGCCAGCAGCCAAGATTCCGGACGCCTGTACCAAGAGACCCAGTACTTC; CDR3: CASSQDSGRLYQETQYF
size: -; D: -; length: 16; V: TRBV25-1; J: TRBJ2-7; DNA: TGTGCCAGCAGTGGAAGAGGTGACAGACTCTCCTACGAGCAGTACTTC; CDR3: CASSGRGDRLSYEQYF
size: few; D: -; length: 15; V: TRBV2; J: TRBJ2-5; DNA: TGTGCCAGCAGGGGAGGTTCAGGGGGTCCAGAGACCCAGTACTTC; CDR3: CASRGGSGGPETQYF
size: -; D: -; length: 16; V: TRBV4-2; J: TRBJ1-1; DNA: TGTGCCAGCAGAGAAGAGTACGGCCAGGGACGGCCCGAAGCTTTCTTT; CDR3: CASREEYGQGRPEAFF
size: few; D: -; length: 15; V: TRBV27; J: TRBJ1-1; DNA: TGTGCCAGGTCCCCCTCGTTGGCCCGGAACACTGAAGCTTTCTTT; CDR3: CARSPSLARNTEAFF
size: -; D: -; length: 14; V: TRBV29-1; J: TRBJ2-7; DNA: TGCAGCGTTGAAGATGGGGGTGGTCCCTACGAGCAGTACTTC; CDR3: CSVEDGGGPYEQYF
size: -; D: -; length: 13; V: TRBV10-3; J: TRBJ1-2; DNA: TGTGCCATCAGGCCCTTTGAGGGCTATGGCTACACCTTC; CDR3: CAIRPFEGYGYTF
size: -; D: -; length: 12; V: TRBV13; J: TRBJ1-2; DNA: TGTGCCAGCAGCTTAGGACAGTATGGCTACACCTTC; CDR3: CASSLGQYGYTF
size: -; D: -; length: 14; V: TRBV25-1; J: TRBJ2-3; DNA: TGTGCCAGCCTAGGTGGCTACCGCACAGATACGCAGTATTTT; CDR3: CASLGGYRTDTQYF
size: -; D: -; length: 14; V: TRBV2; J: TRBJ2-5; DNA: TGTGCCAGTCATCTCCCCGACCACCGGGAGACCCAGTACTTC; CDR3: CASHLPDHRETQYF
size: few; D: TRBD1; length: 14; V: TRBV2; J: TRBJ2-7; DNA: TGTGCCAGCAACTTACAGGGGATCGGATACGAGCAGTACTTC; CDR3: CASNLQGIGYEQYF
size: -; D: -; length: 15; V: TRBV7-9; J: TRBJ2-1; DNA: TGTGCCAGCAGGATGACAGCGAGCTCCTACAATGAGCAGTTCTTC; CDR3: CASRMTASSYNEQFF
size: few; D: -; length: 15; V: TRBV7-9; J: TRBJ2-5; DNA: TGTGCCAGCAGCTTAGACATGGCGGGTGCCGAGACCCAGTACTTC; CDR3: CASSLDMAGAETQYF
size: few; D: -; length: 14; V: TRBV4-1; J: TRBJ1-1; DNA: TGCGCCAGCAGCCAAGATTGGGGGAACACTGAAGCTTTCTTT; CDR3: CASSQDWGNTEAFF
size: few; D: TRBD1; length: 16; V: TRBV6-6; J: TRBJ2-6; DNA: TGTGCCAGCAGTCAGACAGGGGGCTCCGGGGCCAACGTCCTGACTTTC; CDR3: CASSQTGGSGANVLTF
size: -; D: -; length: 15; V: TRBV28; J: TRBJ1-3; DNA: TGTGCCAGCGTGGGGCGGCCAGCCGTCCCGGGTACCATATATTTT; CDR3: CASVGRPAVPGTIYF
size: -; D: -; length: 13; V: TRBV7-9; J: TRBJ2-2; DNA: TGTGCCAGCAGTCGGACGGTCACCGGGGAGCTGTTTTTT; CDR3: CASSRTVTGELFF
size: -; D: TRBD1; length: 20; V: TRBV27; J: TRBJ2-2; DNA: TGTGCCAGCAGTTACCAACAGGGGTCCCCTTTAACTTACAACACCGGGGAGCTGTTTTTT; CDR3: CASSYQQGSPLTYNTGELFF
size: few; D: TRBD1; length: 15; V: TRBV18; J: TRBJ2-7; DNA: TGTGCCAGCTCACCGGGGACAGGGACCTCCTACGAGCAGTACTTC; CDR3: CASSPGTGTSYEQYF
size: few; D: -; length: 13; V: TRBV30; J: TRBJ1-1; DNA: TGTGCCTGGAGTGTAGGGCTATGGACTGAAGCTTTCTTT; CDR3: CAWSVGLWTEAFF
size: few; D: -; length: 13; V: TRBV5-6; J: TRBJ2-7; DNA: TGTGCCTGGGGACGGCAGGGTTCCTACGAGCAGTACTTC; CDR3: CAWGRQGSYEQYF
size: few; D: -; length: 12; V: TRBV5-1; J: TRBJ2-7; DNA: TGCGCCAGCAGCCAGGGTTCCTACGAGCAGTACTTC; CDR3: CASSQGSYEQYF
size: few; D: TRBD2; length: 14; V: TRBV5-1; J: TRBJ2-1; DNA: TGCGCCAGCAGCTTGGACCAATCTAGCGGGAGGCAGTTCTTC; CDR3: CASSLDQSSGRQFF
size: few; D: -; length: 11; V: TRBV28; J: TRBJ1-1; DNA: TGTGCCAGCAGTTTTAGCGGGGGAGCTTTCTTT; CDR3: CASSFSGGAFF
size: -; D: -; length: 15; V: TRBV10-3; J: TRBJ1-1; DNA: TGTGCCATCAGTGAGTCAGCAACACCGAACACTGAAGCTTTCTTT; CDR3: CAISESATPNTEAFF
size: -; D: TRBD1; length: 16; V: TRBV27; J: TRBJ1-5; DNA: TGTGCCAGCAGCCCGGACAGGGTTGGTAGCAATCAGCCCCAGCATTTT; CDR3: CASSPDRVGSNQPQHF
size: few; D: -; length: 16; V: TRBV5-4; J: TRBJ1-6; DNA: TGTGCCAGCAGCTTGGATATAAGGCCCGGTGATTCACCCCTCCACTTT; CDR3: CASSLDIRPGDSPLHF
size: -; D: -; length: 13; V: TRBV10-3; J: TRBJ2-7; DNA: TGTGCCATCAGCAAAGATCCGACCTACGAGCAGTACTTC; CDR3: CAISKDPTYEQYF
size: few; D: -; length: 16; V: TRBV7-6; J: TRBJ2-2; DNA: TGTGCCAGCAGCTTAGCGGTTGTGCAGGAAACCGGGGAGCTGTTTTTT; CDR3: CASSLAVVQETGELFF
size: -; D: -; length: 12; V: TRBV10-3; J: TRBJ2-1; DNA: TGTGCCATCACCCCCGGGGTGAATGAGCAGTTCTTC; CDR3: CAITPGVNEQFF
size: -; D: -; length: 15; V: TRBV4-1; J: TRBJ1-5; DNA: TGCGCCAGCAGCCCGGGGACGGCCTTCAATCAGCCCCAGCATTTT; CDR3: CASSPGTAFNQPQHF
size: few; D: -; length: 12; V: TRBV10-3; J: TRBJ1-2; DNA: TGTGCCATCAGTGAAATGGCGACTGGCTACACCTTC; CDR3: CAISEMATGYTF
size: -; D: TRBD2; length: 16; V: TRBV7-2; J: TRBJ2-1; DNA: TGTGCCAGCAGCACACGGACTAGCGGATTCTACAATGAGCAGTTCTTC; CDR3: CASSTRTSGFYNEQFF
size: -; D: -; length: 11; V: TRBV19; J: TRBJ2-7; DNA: TGTGCCAGTAGTCGGGGCTACGAGCAGTACTTC; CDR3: CASSRGYEQYF
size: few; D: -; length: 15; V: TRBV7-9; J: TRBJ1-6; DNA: TGTGCCAGCAGCTTAAGCGTTGGGGGAGATTCACCCCTCCACTTT; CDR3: CASSLSVGGDSPLHF
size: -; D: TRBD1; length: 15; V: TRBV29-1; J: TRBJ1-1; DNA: TGCAGCGTGGGACAGGGGGCCTCCATGAACACTGAAGCTTTCTTT; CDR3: CSVGQGASMNTEAFF